This T cell receptor beta chain was found in a study of cytotoxic CD8 clonotypes in ibrutinib-treated CLL. On the study more broadly: Productive templates averaged 255,043 per sample, and productive rearrangements 90,000 to 100,000. Whole-study findings and limits: Public clonotypes, rarely seen, contracted or held steady on treatment.

Data came from immunoSEQ multiplex PCR; TCRdb stores just in-frame clones and leaves some out. The sample yields just over 200,000 clones, 79% seen once. Points on this clone: Its antigen remains unidentified.

V was pared by 5 bases and J by 7 bases, with 4 bases of the junction left unmatched. CDR1 SGHRS and CDR2 YFSETQ come from the germline V gene. CDR3 length equals 14 residues. The TCR was taken from a human donor with chronic lymphocytic leukemia. The rearrangement uses TRBV5-1 and TRBJ2-2; 11 nucleotides line up with TRBD2. The specimen comprised PBMCs, sampled after 12 months of ibrutinib treatment. DNA of the CDR3: TGCGCCAGCAGGCCCGGGACTAGCGGCGGGGAGCTGTTTTTT. Its translation is CASRPGTSGGELFF.